This TCR beta chain is from a study of blood T cell repertoires in COVID-19. As for the study in general: The samples span acute and convalescent COVID-19 from the United States, Italy and Spain.

Original processing notes: Scientists estimated how many nucleated cells there were by amplifying reference gene primers. Repertoires were generated with immunoSEQ multiplex PCR, while TCRdb's copy carries only in-frame clones and drops some. The DNA was the basis for D and trimming; V, J and clone size are from that table. The table lists 150,000 to 200,000 clones, approximately 85% of them singletons, with 9% in the top ten. Participants had their cohort set by participant-reported clinical history. Source material: PBMCs or T cells enriched from blood (not recorded which). The clonotype was recovered from a woman aged 18 to 35 who had recovered from COVID-19.

The CDR3: CASSQLDRDSYEQYF. CDR3 bases: TGTGCCAGCAGTCAACTCGACAGGGACTCCTACGAGCAGTACTTC. This chain joins TRBV28 and TRBJ2-7; TRBD1 matches at 7 bases. The CDR3 length is 15 residues. Losses at the gene ends were 5 bases for V and 0 bases for J; bases not matched to a gene: 7. CDR1 and CDR2 (germline): MDHEN, SYDVKM. Combining the CDR3 with reference TRBV28 and TRBJ2-7 gives the whole variable domain DVKVTQSSRYLVKRTGEKVFLECVQDMDHENMFWYRQDPGLGLRLIYFSYDVKMKEKGDIPEGYSVSREKKERFSLILESASTNQTSMYLCASSQLDRDSYEQYFGPGTRLTVT.